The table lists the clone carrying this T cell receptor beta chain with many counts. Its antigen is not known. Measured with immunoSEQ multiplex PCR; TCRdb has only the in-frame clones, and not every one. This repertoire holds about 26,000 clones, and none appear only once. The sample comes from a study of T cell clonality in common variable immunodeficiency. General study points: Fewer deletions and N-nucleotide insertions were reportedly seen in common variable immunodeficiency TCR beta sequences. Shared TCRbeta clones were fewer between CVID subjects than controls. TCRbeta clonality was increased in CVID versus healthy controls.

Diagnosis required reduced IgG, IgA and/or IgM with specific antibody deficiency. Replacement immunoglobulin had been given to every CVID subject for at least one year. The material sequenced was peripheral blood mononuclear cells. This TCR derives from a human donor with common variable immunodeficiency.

Here the CDR3 reads CSANPSSGLVHEQFF. The CDR3 bases that were read are TGCAGTGCTAACCCCTCTTCCGGACTAGTTCATGAG. The genes are TRBV20-1 and TRBJ2-1, with TRBD2 matching over 7 bases. The CDR3 end lies 3 residues beyond the end of the read and is filled in from the germline J gene. Germline CDR1 DFQATT, CDR2 SNEGSKA (reference sequence). The CDR3 spans 15 residues. V trimming: 4 bases; J trimming: 8 bases; junction bases outside the gene matches: 14.